These T cell receptor beta chains were read from a single sample in a study of shared clonotypes between healthy human individuals. The assay was immunoSEQ multiplex PCR, and TCRdb's table has in-frame clones only and misses some. The sample lists a few million clones; over 90% were seen once. The sequenced sample was naive CD4+ T cells from PBMCs. Every receptor here comes from a man between 18 and 29 years old in good health. Some clones in this sample may be carry-over from other donors' samples. The CDR3 runs from the conserved cysteine through the conserved F or W. A D gene is named only where the DNA matches it firmly.

j_call,d_call,v_call,cdr3_nt,cdr3_aa
TRBJ2-4,-,TRBV14,TGTGCCAGCAGCGATGGGCTTCCTTCGTGGGACATTCAGTACTTC,CASSDGLPSWDIQYF
TRBJ2-1,-,TRBV2,TGTGCCAGCAGTGAACTGTCCCTGGGCAATGAGCAGTTCTTC,CASSELSLGNEQFF
TRBJ2-4,TRBD1,TRBV18,TGTGCCAGCTCATCCCCGGCAGGGGGCATTCAGTACTTC,CASSSPAGGIQYF
TRBJ2-7,-,TRBV6-1,TGTGCCAGCTCTGAACAGGGTAGTTCCTACGAGCAGTACTTC,CASSEQGSSYEQYF
TRBJ1-2,TRBD1,TRBV5-1,TGCGCCAGCAGACAAAGGACAGGGAGGAAAAACTATGGCTACACCTTC,CASRQRTGRKNYGYTF
TRBJ2-7,-,TRBV6-6,TGTGCCAGCAGTTACTCTGGTCTCTACGAGCAGTACTTC,CASSYSGLYEQYF
TRBJ2-5,-,TRBV5-1,TGCGCCAGCAGCTTGGAGGCCGGTGGGGAGACCCAGTACTTC,CASSLEAGGETQYF
TRBJ2-5,TRBD2,TRBV28,TGTGCCAGCAGTTTAGGAAAAGCGGGAGGATTTGAGACCCAGTACTTC,CASSLGKAGGFETQYF
TRBJ1-1,-,TRBV7-8,TGTGCCAGCAGGGAGGGACGGTACACTGAAGCTTTCTTT,CASREGRYTEAFF
TRBJ2-1,TRBD2,TRBV4-2,TGTGCCAGCAGCTCAACCGGGACTAACTCAAGAGGGAATGAGCAGTTCTTC,CASSSTGTNSRGNEQFF